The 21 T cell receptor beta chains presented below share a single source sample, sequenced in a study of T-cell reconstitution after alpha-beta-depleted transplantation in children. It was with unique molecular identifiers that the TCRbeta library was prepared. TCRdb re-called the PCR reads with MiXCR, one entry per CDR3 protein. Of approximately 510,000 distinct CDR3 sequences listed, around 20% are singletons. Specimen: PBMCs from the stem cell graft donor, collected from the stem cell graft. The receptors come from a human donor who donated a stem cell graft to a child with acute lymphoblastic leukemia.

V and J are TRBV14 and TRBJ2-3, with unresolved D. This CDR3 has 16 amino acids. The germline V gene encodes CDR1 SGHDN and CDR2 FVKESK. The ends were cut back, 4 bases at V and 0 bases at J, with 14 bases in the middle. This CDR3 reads CASSLIDIWSTDTQYF. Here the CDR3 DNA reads TGTGCCAGCAGCCTGATAGATATTTGGAGCACAGATACGCAGTATTTT.

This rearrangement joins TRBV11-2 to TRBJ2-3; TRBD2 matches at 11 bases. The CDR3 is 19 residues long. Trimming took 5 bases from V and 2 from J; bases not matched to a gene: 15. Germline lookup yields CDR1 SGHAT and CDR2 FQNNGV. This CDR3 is CASSTRDSGRADYTDTQYF. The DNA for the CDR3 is TGTGCCAGCAGCACGAGGGATAGCGGGAGGGCCGATTACACAGATACGCAGTATTTT.

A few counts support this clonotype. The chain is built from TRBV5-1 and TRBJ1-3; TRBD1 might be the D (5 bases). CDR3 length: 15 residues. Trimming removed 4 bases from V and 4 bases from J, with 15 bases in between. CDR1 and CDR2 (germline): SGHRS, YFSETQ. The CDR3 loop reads CASSRGRGPGNTIYF. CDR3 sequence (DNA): TGCGCCAGCAGCAGGGGACGCGGACCCGGAAACACCATATATTTT.

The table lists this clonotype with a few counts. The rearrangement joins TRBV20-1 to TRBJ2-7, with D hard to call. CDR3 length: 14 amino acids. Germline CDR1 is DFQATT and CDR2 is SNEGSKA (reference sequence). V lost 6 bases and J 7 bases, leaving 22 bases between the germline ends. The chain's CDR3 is CSAMSFGVRREQYF. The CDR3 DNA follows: TGCAGTGCGATGTCCTTTGGGGTCCGACGGGAGCAGTACTTC.

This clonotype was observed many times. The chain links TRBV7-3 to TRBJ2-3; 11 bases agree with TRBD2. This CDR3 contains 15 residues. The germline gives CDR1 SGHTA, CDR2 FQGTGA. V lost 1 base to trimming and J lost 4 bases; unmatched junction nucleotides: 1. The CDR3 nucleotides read TGTGCCAGCAGCTTAATAGCGGGAGGGCCAGATACGCAGTATTTT. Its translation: CASSLIAGGPDTQYF. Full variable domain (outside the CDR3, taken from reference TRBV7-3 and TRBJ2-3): GAGVSQTPSNKVTEKGKYVELRCDPISGHTALYWYRQSLGQGPEFLIYFQGTGAADDSGLPNDRFFAVRPEGSVSTLKIQRTERGDSAVYLCASSLIAGGPDTQYFGPGTRLTVL.

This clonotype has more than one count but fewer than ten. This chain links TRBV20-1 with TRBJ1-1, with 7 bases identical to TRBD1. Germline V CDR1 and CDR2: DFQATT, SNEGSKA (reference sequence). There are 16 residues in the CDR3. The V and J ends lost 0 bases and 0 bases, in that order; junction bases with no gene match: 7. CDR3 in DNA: TGCAGTGCTAGAGATCTGGGGACAGTCATGAACACTGAAGCTTTCTTT. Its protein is CSARDLGTVMNTEAFF.

The CDR3 nucleotides are TGTGCCAGCAGCTTGGAGGCGGCCCTGGACATTCAGTACTTC. Translated: CASSLEAALDIQYF. V gene TRBV5-6 combines with J gene TRBJ2-4; no clear D gene. Germline V gene sequence: CDR1 SGHDT, CDR2 YYEEEE. The CDR3 totals 14 residues. Between the trimmed V and J ends, which lost 0 bases and 8 bases, there was a span of 12 bases.

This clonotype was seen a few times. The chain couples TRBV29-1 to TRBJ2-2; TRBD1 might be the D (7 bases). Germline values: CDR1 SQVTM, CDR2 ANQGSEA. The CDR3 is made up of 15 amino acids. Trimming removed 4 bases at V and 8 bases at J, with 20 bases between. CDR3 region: CSVAGGRDRGGELFF. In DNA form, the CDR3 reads TGCAGCGTTGCCGGGGGAAGGGACAGAGGGGGGGAGCTGTTTTTT.

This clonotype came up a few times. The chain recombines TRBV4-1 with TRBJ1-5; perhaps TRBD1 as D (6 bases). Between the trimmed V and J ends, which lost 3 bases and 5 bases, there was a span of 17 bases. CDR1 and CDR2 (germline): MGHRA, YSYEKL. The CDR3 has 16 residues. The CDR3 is CASSHTQMRGYQPQHF. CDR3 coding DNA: TGCGCCAGCAGCCATACTCAGATGAGGGGGTATCAGCCCCAGCATTTT.

The CDR3 here is CASSLETRGETQYF. CDR3 coding DNA: TGTGCCAGCAGCTTAGAGACTAGGGGGGAGACCCAGTACTTC. The chain recombines TRBV7-6 with TRBJ2-5; perhaps D is TRBD1 or TRBD2 (6 bases each). V was clipped by 1 base and J by 5 bases, with 11 bases between them. The CDR3 is 14 amino acids. Germline CDR1 reads SGHVS; CDR2 reads FNYEAQ.

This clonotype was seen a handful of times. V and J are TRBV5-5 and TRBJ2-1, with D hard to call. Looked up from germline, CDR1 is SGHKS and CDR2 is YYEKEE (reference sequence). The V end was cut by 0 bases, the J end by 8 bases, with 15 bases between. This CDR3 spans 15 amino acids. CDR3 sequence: CASSLVVSLADEQFF. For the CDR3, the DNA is TGTGCCAGCAGCTTGGTCGTTTCCCTCGCCGATGAGCAGTTCTTC.

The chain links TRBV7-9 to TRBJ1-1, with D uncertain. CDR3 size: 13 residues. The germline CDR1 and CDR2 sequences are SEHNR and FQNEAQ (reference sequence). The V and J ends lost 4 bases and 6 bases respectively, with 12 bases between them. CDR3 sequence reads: CASSSQVLPEAFF. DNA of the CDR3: TGTGCCAGCAGCTCCCAGGTTCTTCCTGAAGCTTTCTTT.

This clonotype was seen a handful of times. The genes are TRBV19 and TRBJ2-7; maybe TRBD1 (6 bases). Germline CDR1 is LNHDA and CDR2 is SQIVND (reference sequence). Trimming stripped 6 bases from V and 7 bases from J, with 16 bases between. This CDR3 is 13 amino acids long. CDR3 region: CASSGQILLEQYF. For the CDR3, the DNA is TGTGCCAGTAGCGGACAGATCCTTTTGGAGCAGTACTTC. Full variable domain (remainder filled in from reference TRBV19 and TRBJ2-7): DGGITQSPKYLFRKEGQNVTLSCEQNLNHDAMYWYRQDPGQGLRLIYYSQIVNDFQKGDIAEGYSVSREKKESFPLTVTSAQKNPTAFYLCASSGQILLEQYFGPGTRLTVT.

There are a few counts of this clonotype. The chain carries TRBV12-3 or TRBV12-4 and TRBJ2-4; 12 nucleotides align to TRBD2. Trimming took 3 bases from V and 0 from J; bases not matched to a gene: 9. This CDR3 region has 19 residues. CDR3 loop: CASSFGLAGGGGAKNIQYF. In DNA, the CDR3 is TGTGCCAGCAGTTTTGGTCTAGCGGGAGGGGGGGGAGCCAAAAACATTCAGTACTTC.

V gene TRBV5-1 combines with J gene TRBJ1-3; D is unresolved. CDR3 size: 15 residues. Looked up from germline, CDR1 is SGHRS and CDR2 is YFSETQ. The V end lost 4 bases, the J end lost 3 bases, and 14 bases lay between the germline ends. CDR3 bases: TGCGCCAGCAGCCCGAAATTGATTGGTGGAAACACCATATATTTT. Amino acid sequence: CASSPKLIGGNTIYF.

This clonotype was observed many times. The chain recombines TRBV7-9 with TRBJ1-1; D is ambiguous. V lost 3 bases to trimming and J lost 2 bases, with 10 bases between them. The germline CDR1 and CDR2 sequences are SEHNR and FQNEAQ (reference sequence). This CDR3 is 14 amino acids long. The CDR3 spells CASSLISSNTEAFF. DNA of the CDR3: TGTGCCAGCAGCTTGATTAGTTCAAACACTGAAGCTTTCTTT.

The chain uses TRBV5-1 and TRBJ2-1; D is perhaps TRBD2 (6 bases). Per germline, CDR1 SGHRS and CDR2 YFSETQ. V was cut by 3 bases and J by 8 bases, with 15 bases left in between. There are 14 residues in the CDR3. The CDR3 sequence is CASSSNRASDEQFF. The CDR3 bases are TGCGCCAGCAGCTCGAACCGGGCTAGCGATGAGCAGTTCTTC.

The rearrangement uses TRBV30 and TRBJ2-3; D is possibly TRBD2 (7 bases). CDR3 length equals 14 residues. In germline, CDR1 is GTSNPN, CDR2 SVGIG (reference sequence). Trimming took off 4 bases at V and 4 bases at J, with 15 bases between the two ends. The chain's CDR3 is CAWTHGGPADTQYF. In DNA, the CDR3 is TGTGCCTGGACTCACGGGGGGCCCGCAGATACGCAGTATTTT.

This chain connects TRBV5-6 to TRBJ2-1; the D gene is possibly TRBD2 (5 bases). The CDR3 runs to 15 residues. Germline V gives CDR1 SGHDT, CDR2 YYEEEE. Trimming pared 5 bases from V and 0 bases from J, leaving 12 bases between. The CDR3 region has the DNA TGTGCCAGCAGAGAGTTTGGGAGCTCCTACAATGAGCAGTTCTTC. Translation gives CASREFGSSYNEQFF. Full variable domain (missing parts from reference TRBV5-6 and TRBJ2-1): DAGVTQSPTHLIKTRGQQVTLRCSPKSGHDTVSWYQQALGQGPQFIFQYYEEEERQRGNFPDRFSGHQFPNYSSELNVNALLLGDSALYLCASREFGSSYNEQFFGPGTRLTVL.

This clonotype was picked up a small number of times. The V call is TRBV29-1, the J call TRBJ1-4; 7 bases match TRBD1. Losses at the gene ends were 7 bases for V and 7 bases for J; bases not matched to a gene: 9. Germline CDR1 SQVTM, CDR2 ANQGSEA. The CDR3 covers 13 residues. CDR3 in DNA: TGCAGCGCTCAAAGCGACAGGGCTGAAAAACTGTTTTTT. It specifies CSAQSDRAEKLFF.

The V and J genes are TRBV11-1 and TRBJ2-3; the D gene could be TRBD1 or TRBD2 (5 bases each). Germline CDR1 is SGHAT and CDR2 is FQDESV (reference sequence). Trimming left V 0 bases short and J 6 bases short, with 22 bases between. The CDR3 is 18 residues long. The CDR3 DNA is TGTGCCAGCAGCTTAGCCTCGACCTATCCCACGGGGACGGATACGCAGTATTTT. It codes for CASSLASTYPTGTDTQYF.